The rows below give T cell receptor beta chains drawn from one sample of a study of cytomegalovirus exposure and HLA in healthy donors. Generated by immunoSEQ multiplex PCR, the TCRdb table keeps only in-frame clones and is missing some. The table lists 200,000 to 300,000 clones, 84% of them singletons. The specimen sequenced was PBMCs. All receptors come from a woman in her thirties or forties in good health and CMV-seropositive. The CDR3 runs from the conserved cysteine through the conserved F or W. A D gene is named only where the DNA matches it firmly. Size tells how often a clone was seen (once, few, many) or the class of an expanded clone, and some rows leave it out.

d_call j_call v_call clone_size cdr3_nt cdr3_aa
- TRBJ1-1 TRBV20-1 few TGCAGTGCCATTACTAACACTGAAGCTTTCTTT CSAITNTEAFF
- TRBJ2-3 TRBV7-2 - TGTGCCAGCAGCTTAGGAGGGAATACGCAGTATTTT CASSLGGNTQYF
TRBD2 TRBJ2-6 TRBV10-3 - TGTGCCATCAGTGATGGGACTAGCGGGCTCTCTGGGGCCAACGTCCTGACTTTC CAISDGTSGLSGANVLTF
- TRBJ2-7 TRBV29-1 once TGCAGCGCAGGGGGACTAGGGTTCTACGAGCAGTACTTC CSAGGLGFYEQYF
- TRBJ2-7 TRBV11-1 - TGTGCCAGCAGCCATGACAGTTTAGCCCTTGGTTGGGCCGAGCAGTACTTC CASSHDSLALGWAEQYF
TRBD2 TRBJ2-1 TRBV29-1 few TGCAGCGTGGTACTAGCGGGAGGGTCCCATTCCTACAATGAGCAGTTCTTC CSVVLAGGSHSYNEQFF
TRBD1 TRBJ2-5 TRBV11-2 - TGTGCCAGCAGCTGGGGTGGACAGGGAGCACGGAAAGAGACCCAGTACTTC CASSWGGQGARKETQYF
TRBD1 TRBJ2-5 TRBV27 - TGTGCCAGCAGTTTATCCACAGGGGACCAAGAGACCCAGTACTTC CASSLSTGDQETQYF
- TRBJ2-5 TRBV18 - TGTGCCAGCTCACCGACGACAGGCAGGGAGACCCAGTACTTC CASSPTTGRETQYF
- TRBJ2-3 TRBV4-1 once TGCGCCAGCAGCCAAGATAAGGCTAGGGATACGCAGTATTTT CASSQDKARDTQYF
TRBD1 TRBJ1-1 TRBV19 - TGTGCCAGTAGTCCCAGGACAGGGGGGAACACTGAAGCTTTCTTT CASSPRTGGNTEAFF
- TRBJ1-1 TRBV28 once TGTGCCAGCAGATATACCTGGGGGGGGAACACTGAAGCTTTCTTT CASRYTWGGNTEAFF
- TRBJ1-4 TRBV28 - TGTGCCAGCCACGGGGGGCTCAGGAGTGAAAAACTGTTTTTT CASHGGLRSEKLFF
TRBD2 TRBJ2-7 TRBV9 - TGTGCCAGCAGCGTAGCAGCGGGACTCTCCTACGAGCAGTACTTC CASSVAAGLSYEQYF
TRBD2 TRBJ2-1 TRBV19 - TGTGCCAGTACAAGCTACAGACAAGGACTAGCGGGAGCCCACAATGAGCAGTTCTTC CASTSYRQGLAGAHNEQFF
TRBD2 TRBJ2-7 TRBV7-2 - TGTGCCAGCAGCTTTGAGGGAGGGAGGGGCCACGAGCAGTACTTC CASSFEGGRGHEQYF
- TRBJ1-1 TRBV28 - TGTGCCAGCAGTTTACTGGCCCAGGGGCCTTTCAAGACTGAAGCTTTCTTT CASSLLAQGPFKTEAFF
TRBD2 TRBJ2-5 TRBV9 - TGTGCCAGCAGCGTAGGTGGACTAGGCCTCGGGGAGACCCAGTACTTC CASSVGGLGLGETQYF
- TRBJ2-1 TRBV15 - TGTGCCACCAGCAGTCTAGGACTATTTTTTATCAATGAGCAGTTCTTC CATSSLGLFFINEQFF